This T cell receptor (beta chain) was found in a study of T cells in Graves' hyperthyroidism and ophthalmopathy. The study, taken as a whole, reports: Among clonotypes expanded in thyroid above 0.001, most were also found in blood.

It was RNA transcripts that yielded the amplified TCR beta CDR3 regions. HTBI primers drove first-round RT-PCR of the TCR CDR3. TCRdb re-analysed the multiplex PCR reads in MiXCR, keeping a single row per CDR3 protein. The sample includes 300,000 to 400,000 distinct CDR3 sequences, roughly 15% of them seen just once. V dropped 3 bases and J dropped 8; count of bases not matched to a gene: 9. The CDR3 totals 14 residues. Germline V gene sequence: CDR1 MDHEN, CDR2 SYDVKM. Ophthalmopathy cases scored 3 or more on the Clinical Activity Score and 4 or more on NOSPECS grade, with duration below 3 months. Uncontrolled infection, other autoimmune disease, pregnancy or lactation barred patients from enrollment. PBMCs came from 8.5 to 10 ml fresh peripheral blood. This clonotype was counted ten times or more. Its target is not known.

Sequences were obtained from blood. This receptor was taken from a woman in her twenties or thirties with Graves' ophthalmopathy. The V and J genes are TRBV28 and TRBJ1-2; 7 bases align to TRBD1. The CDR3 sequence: CASSFGQTGRGYTF. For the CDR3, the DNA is TGTGCCAGCAGTTTTGGGCAGACAGGGAGAGGCTACACCTTC.